Below, 4 T cell receptor beta chains from the same sample are listed, as sequenced in a study of beta chain features in type 1 diabetes. Isolated RNA was reverse transcribed in full, so expressed TCRB transcripts were sequenced. Only in-frame clones appear in the TCRdb table, and some are missing; sequencing was by immunoSEQ multiplex PCR. The sample has some 180,000 clones, about 12% seen once. The material sequenced was central memory CD4+ T cells from blood. Receptors originate from a woman under 30 in good health.

This clone has a handful of counts. This chain joins TRBV4-1 and TRBJ1-2; D is unresolved. Germline V gives CDR1 MGHRA, CDR2 YSYEKL. Deletions cut 0 bases from V and 2 bases from J, with 16 bases between. This CDR3 is 17 amino acids long. Written as DNA, the CDR3 is TGCGCCAGCAGCCAAGATAGAGCCTGGGCTGGAAACTATGGCTACACCTTC. Translation gives CASSQDRAWAGNYGYTF.

This clone was recorded a few times. V and J are TRBV11-2 and TRBJ2-3, with D possibly being TRBD2 (5 bases). The germline V and J ends were trimmed by 0 bases and 0 bases, with 10 bases remaining between them. CDR3 length equals 16 residues. Germline V gene data show CDR1 as SGHAT and CDR2 as FQNNGV. CDR3: CASSLDRTPSTDTQYF. DNA of the CDR3: TGTGCCAGCAGCTTAGACCGGACTCCGAGCACAGATACGCAGTATTTT.

The chain has TRBV5-1 and TRBJ2-5, with D possibly being TRBD1 (6 bases). Trimming cost V 5 bases and J 3 bases, with 20 bases left between them. The CDR3 length is 16 residues. Germline values: CDR1 SGHRS, CDR2 YFSETQ. The CDR3 bases are TGCGCCAGCAGTTTTAGACCGGGACACGAAGAAGAGACCCAGTACTTC. Translating it yields CASSFRPGHEEETQYF.

This clone was observed a few times. The J gene is TRBJ2-7, the V gene TRBV5-1; D unresolved. This CDR3 has 17 amino acids. Trimming cost V 3 bases and J 1 base, with 20 bases left between them. The V gene's germline CDR1 is SGHRS and CDR2 YFSETQ. The CDR3 sequence: CASSSASGGTSSYEQYF. DNA of the CDR3: TGCGCCAGCAGCTCGGCCTCGGGTGGCACCTCATCCTACGAGCAGTACTTC.